This T cell receptor beta chain derives from a study of vaccination and CD4 T cells after COVID-19. The germline CDR1 and CDR2 sequences are DFQATT and SNEGSKA (reference sequence). The ends lost 0 bases at V and 10 bases at J; junction bases unmatched: 12. CDR3 length: 16 amino acids. Concerning this clonotype: The antigen remains undetermined.

The Oncomine TCR Beta short-read assay sequenced DNA from cultured CD4+ T cells. From the PCR reads, TCRdb called clonotypes with MiXCR, one entry per CDR3 protein. Of about 21,000 distinct CDR3 sequences in the sample, 45% to 50% were seen once. Treatment defined: 10-day PBMC culture with coronavirus spike peptide pools or control peptides (ViraFEST assay). The specimen was CD4+ T cells from blood, cultured in vitro. The V and J genes are TRBV20-1 and TRBJ2-1, with 10 bases that match TRBD2. The receptor comes from a human donor who had recovered from COVID-19. Here the CDR3 reads CSARDAVAGGKEEQFF. In DNA form, the CDR3 reads TGCAGTGCTAGAGATGCGGTAGCGGGAGGTAAGGAGGAGCAGTTCTTC.